This is a list of T cell receptor beta chains from one sample in a study of blood T cell repertoires in COVID-19. The assay was immunoSEQ multiplex PCR, and TCRdb's table has in-frame clones only and misses some. Found here are about 190,000 clones, around nine tenths of them singletons; the top ten hold roughly 6%. The sequencing sample was made of peripheral blood. Receptors originate from a woman aged 40 to 50 who had recovered from COVID-19. Each CDR3 is given with its conserved first and last residue.

>TRBV12-5|TRBJ2-1
CASGFGQTVNEQFF
>TRBV27|TRBJ1-2
CASSYPGNYGYTF
>TRBV28|TRBJ2-1
CASSWAGGEGYNEQFF
>TRBV15|TRBJ1-1
CATSRKKKIDSSLGTEAFF
>TRBV5-1|TRBJ2-7
CASSPSGQGYEQYF
>TRBV2|TRBJ2-1
CASSRIGREDPRGQFF
>TRBV28|TRBJ1-1
CASSLGWDRYPPEAFF
>TRBV5-1|TRBJ2-7
CASRNGDRGGYEQYF
>TRBV5-1|TRBJ2-3
CASSMTSGRPRADTQYF
>TRBV28|TRBJ1-2
CASSTGTGRDGYTF
>TRBV19|TRBJ2-1
CASSSRGGYNEQFF
>TRBV18|TRBJ1-4
CASSPITTPSEKLFF
>TRBV3-1/TRBV3-2|TRBJ2-2
CASSQGTGTGNTGELFF
>TRBV30|TRBJ2-7
CAWSPSPRNEQYF
>TRBV6-2/TRBV6-3|TRBJ1-6
CASSHFRDRDSPLHF
>TRBV4-1|TRBJ1-4
CASSRDRGPDEKLFF
>TRBV6-1|TRBJ2-4
CASSERPRGAAKNIQYF
>TRBV5-1|TRBJ2-2
CASSLPSVTTGELFF
>TRBV5-6|TRBJ2-7
CASSPPAASGVPYEQYF
>TRBV7-8|TRBJ2-1
CASSPSGSWHEQFF
>TRBV12-5|TRBJ2-5
CASGALSVSEVTQYF
>TRBV5-5|TRBJ2-7
CASSLLGQGISYEQYF
>TRBV7-2|TRBJ2-3
CASSFSGRADTQYF
>TRBV7-8|TRBJ2-7
CASSLEPQGTSEYF
>TRBV7-2|TRBJ1-2
CASSREGALGYTF
>TRBV18|TRBJ1-1
CASSSRQGGNTEAFF
>TRBV30|TRBJ2-4
CAWSDRGRNIQYF
>TRBV15|TRBJ1-5
CATSRGRPNQPQHF